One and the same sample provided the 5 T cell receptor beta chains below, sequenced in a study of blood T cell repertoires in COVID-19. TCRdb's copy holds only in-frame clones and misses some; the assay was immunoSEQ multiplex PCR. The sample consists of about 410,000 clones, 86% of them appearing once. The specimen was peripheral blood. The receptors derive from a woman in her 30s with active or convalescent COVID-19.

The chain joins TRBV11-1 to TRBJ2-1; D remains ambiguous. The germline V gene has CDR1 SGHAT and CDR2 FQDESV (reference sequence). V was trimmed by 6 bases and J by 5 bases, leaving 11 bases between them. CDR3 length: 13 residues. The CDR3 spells CASSRSPNNEQFF. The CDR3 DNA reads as TGTGCCAGCAGTCGGTCCCCAAACAATGAGCAGTTCTTC.

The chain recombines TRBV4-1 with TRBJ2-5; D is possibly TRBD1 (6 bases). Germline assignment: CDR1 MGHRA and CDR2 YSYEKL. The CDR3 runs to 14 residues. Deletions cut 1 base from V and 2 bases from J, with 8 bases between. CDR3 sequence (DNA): TGCGCCAGCAGCCAAGCTGGACAGCAAGAGACCCAGTACTTC. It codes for CASSQAGQQETQYF.

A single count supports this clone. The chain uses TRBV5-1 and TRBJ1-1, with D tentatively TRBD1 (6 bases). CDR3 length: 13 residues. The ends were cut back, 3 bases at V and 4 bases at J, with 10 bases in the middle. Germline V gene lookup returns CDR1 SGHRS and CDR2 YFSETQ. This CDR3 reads CASSSTGFTEAFF. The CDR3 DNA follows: TGCGCCAGCAGCTCTACAGGGTTCACTGAAGCTTTCTTT.

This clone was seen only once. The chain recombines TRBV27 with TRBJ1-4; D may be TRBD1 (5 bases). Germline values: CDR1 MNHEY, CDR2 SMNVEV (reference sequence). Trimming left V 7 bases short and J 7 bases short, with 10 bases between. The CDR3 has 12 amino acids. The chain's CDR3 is CASIRGGEKLFF. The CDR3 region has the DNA TGTGCCAGCATCCGCGGGGGTGAAAAACTGTTTTTT.

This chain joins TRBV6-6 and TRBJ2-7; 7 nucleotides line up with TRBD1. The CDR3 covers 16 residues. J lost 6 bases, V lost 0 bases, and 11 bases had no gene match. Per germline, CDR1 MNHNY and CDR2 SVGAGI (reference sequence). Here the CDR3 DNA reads TGTGCCAGCAGTTACTCGAGTGCACCCACAGGGGTCGAGCAGTACTTC. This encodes CASSYSSAPTGVEQYF.